This T cell receptor beta chain appears in the sequencing data of a study of blood T cell repertoires in COVID-19. The overall study: The United States, Italy and Spain supplied acute and convalescent COVID-19 samples.

Germline lookup yields CDR1 SGHRS and CDR2 YFSETQ. V shed 4 bases and J shed 7 bases, with 5 bases lying between them. The CDR3 is 11 residues long. In the authors' methods: The authors estimated nucleated cell counts from reference gene primer amplification. Repertoires were generated with immunoSEQ multiplex PCR, while TCRdb's copy carries only in-frame clones and drops some. For V, J and clone size, that table is used; D and trimming come from the DNA. The data hold 120,000 or so clones, with 81% observed a single time. The source is a man aged 25-40 years with COVID-19, enrolled during active disease. The rearrangement uses TRBV5-1 and TRBJ1-4; D remains ambiguous. Material: peripheral blood. This chain's CDR3 is CASSPFEKLFF. CDR3 nucleotides: TGCGCCAGCAGCCCCTTTGAAAAACTGTTTTTT.